The rows below give T cell receptor beta chains drawn from one sample of a study of blood T cell repertoires in COVID-19. TCRdb's table, derived via immunoSEQ multiplex PCR, lists solely in-frame clones and lacks some. This sample has 200,000 to 300,000 clones, with approximately 90% found just once. Sequencing was done on a sample of peripheral blood. These TCRs come from a woman in her 40s with acute or convalescent COVID-19. Both conserved end residues are part of each CDR3.

V gene: TRBV9; J gene: TRBJ1-2; CDR3 protein: CASSGGDTGLYGYTF
V gene: TRBV19; J gene: TRBJ1-2; CDR3 protein: CASSMDRGAYGYTF
V gene: TRBV6-5; J gene: TRBJ2-5; CDR3 protein: CASSSQDLGGAQYF
V gene: TRBV9; J gene: TRBJ2-4; CDR3 protein: CASSAGQDRGIQYF
V gene: TRBV5-1; J gene: TRBJ1-1; CDR3 protein: CASSLRGNTEAFF
V gene: TRBV7-9; J gene: TRBJ2-5; CDR3 protein: CASSLLIGQGEYQETQYF
V gene: TRBV6-5; J gene: TRBJ2-2; CDR3 protein: CAGHRGPNTGELFF
V gene: TRBV24-1; J gene: TRBJ2-1; CDR3 protein: CATTRQGCSYNEQFF
V gene: TRBV2; J gene: TRBJ1-2; CDR3 protein: CASSEEAEGYGYTF
V gene: TRBV4-2; J gene: TRBJ2-1; CDR3 protein: CASSQEGTSGDEQFF
V gene: TRBV29-1; J gene: TRBJ2-3; CDR3 protein: CSVEAPSGGAAQDTQYF
V gene: TRBV7-2; J gene: TRBJ2-2; CDR3 protein: CASSFISGELFF
V gene: TRBV6-5; J gene: TRBJ1-6; CDR3 protein: CASRHGRDNSPLHF
V gene: TRBV19; J gene: TRBJ1-2; CDR3 protein: CATSGQGLYGYTF
V gene: TRBV7-9; J gene: TRBJ1-1; CDR3 protein: CASSSRSGGAEAFF
V gene: TRBV29-1; J gene: TRBJ1-2; CDR3 protein: CSVEDLIYSSGYTF
V gene: TRBV6-2/TRBV6-3; J gene: TRBJ1-2; CDR3 protein: CASSSGTGGKYGYTF
V gene: TRBV5-6; J gene: TRBJ2-2; CDR3 protein: CASRAGYLNTGELFF
V gene: TRBV12-3/TRBV12-4; J gene: TRBJ2-2; CDR3 protein: CASREQHTGELFF
V gene: TRBV27; J gene: TRBJ1-5; CDR3 protein: CASSLTGYQPQHF
V gene: TRBV15; J gene: TRBJ2-1; CDR3 protein: CATSRDRSRGRYEQFF
V gene: TRBV18; J gene: TRBJ1-1; CDR3 protein: CASSPLEGAYEAFF
V gene: TRBV4-1; J gene: TRBJ2-1; CDR3 protein: CASSQGFVVALEQFF
V gene: TRBV5-1; J gene: TRBJ1-3; CDR3 protein: CASSLAASGQTRSGNTIYF
V gene: TRBV6-5; J gene: TRBJ1-5; CDR3 protein: CAIQDRASLGQPQHF
V gene: TRBV7-9; J gene: TRBJ1-3; CDR3 protein: CASSLGGSSGNTIYF
V gene: TRBV18; J gene: TRBJ2-3; CDR3 protein: CASSPAHRAEDTQYF
V gene: TRBV5-1; J gene: TRBJ2-5; CDR3 protein: CASSPGGLAGVYQETQYF
V gene: TRBV24-1; J gene: TRBJ1-2; CDR3 protein: CATSDPGTEVYGYTF
V gene: TRBV21-1; J gene: TRBJ1-2; CDR3 protein: CASSAQTGGYTF
V gene: TRBV5-1; J gene: TRBJ1-1; CDR3 protein: CASSPPGDTEAFF
V gene: TRBV10-3; J gene: TRBJ1-1; CDR3 protein: CAIGGGMNTEAFF
V gene: TRBV7-9; J gene: TRBJ1-5; CDR3 protein: CASSLEGGINQPQHF
V gene: TRBV4-1; J gene: TRBJ2-3; CDR3 protein: CASSQGLAGGDTQYF
V gene: TRBV18; J gene: TRBJ1-5; CDR3 protein: CASSPEGGQPQHF
V gene: TRBV5-1; J gene: TRBJ2-5; CDR3 protein: CASGRDRGETQYF
V gene: TRBV5-4; J gene: TRBJ1-2; CDR3 protein: CASSLGYEGYTF
V gene: TRBV5-1; J gene: TRBJ2-3; CDR3 protein: CASSLQSFSTDTQYF
V gene: TRBV30; J gene: TRBJ1-4; CDR3 protein: CAWRLQGYEKLFF
V gene: TRBV21-1; J gene: TRBJ1-1; CDR3 protein: CASSKSRRGENTEAFF
V gene: TRBV2; J gene: TRBJ1-2; CDR3 protein: CASSQVSPNYGYTF
V gene: TRBV25-1; J gene: TRBJ2-5; CDR3 protein: CASSEFGTGGETQYF
V gene: TRBV7-9; J gene: TRBJ1-5; CDR3 protein: CASSLVAGQAPNQPQHF
V gene: TRBV12-3/TRBV12-4; J gene: TRBJ1-3; CDR3 protein: CASSPQGNTIYF
V gene: TRBV15; J gene: TRBJ1-2; CDR3 protein: CATSREAGNYGYTF
V gene: TRBV6-5; J gene: TRBJ1-1; CDR3 protein: CASRVQGFTEAFF
V gene: TRBV7-7; J gene: TRBJ2-1; CDR3 protein: CASSAPGTGTNEQFF
V gene: TRBV5-1; J gene: TRBJ1-1; CDR3 protein: CASSPGQANLNTEAFF
V gene: TRBV9; J gene: TRBJ1-1; CDR3 protein: CASSPQGGVTEAFF
V gene: TRBV5-1; J gene: TRBJ2-1; CDR3 protein: CASSLSGQGPNEQFF
V gene: TRBV5-5; J gene: TRBJ2-1; CDR3 protein: CASHTPGIEQFF
V gene: TRBV19; J gene: TRBJ1-5; CDR3 protein: CASNPSPLQRRNQPQHF
V gene: TRBV10-3; J gene: TRBJ2-2; CDR3 protein: CAISESSASTGELFF
V gene: TRBV5-6; J gene: TRBJ2-2; CDR3 protein: CASSLGEGPSGELFF